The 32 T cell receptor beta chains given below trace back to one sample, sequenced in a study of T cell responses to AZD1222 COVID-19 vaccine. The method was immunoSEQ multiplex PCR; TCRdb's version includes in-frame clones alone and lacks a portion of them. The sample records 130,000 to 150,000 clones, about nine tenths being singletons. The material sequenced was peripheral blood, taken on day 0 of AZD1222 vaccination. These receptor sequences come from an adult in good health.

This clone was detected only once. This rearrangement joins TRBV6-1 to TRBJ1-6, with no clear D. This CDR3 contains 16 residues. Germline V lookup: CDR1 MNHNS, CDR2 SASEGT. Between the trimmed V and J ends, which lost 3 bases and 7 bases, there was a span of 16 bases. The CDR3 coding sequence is TGTGCCAGCAGTGAGATTAGGCGTCTTCGAAATTCACCCCTCCACTTT. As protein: CASSEIRRLRNSPLHF.

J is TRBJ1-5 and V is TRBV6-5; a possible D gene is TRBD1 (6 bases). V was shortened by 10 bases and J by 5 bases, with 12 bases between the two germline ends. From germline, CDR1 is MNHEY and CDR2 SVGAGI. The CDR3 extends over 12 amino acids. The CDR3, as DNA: TGTGCCAATAGGACAGCGGATCAGCCCCAGCATTTT. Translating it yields CANRTADQPQHF.

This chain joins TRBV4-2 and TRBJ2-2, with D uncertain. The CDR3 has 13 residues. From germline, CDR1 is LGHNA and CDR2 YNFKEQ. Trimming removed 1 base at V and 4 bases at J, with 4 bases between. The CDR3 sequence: CASSQVPTGELFF. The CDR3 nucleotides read TGTGCCAGCAGCCAAGTTCCCACCGGGGAGCTGTTTTTT.

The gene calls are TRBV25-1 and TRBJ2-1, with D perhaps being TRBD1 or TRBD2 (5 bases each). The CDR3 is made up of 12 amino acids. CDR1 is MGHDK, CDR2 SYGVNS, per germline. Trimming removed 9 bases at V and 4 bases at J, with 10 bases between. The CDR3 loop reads CARVGVYNEQFF. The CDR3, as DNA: TGTGCCAGAGTGGGGGTTTACAATGAGCAGTTCTTC.

The CDR3: CASSPSGTGSYEQYF. The CDR3 DNA sequence: TGTGCCAGCTCACCAAGCGGGACAGGGTCCTACGAGCAGTACTTC. The chain links TRBV18 to TRBJ2-7; 9 bases line up with TRBD1. Germline CDR1 and CDR2: KGHSH and LQKENI. The ends lost 2 bases at V and 1 base at J; junction bases unmatched: 3. This CDR3 is 15 amino acids long.

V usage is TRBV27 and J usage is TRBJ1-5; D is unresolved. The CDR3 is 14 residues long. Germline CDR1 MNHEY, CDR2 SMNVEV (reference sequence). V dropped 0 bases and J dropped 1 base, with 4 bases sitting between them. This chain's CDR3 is CASSLSGSNQPQHF. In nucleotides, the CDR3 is TGTGCCAGCAGTTTATCAGGCAGCAATCAGCCCCAGCATTTT.

DNA for the CDR3: TGTGCCAGCAGTGACTGGACAGGCCCCGCCAACTCCTACGAGCAGTACTTC. Translated, it gives CASSDWTGPANSYEQYF. The J gene is TRBJ2-7, the V gene TRBV25-1; 7 bases fit TRBD1. The CDR3 sequence is 17 residues long. V lost 3 bases to trimming and J lost 0 bases; unmatched junction nucleotides: 11. Germline loops: CDR1 MGHDK, CDR2 SYGVNS.

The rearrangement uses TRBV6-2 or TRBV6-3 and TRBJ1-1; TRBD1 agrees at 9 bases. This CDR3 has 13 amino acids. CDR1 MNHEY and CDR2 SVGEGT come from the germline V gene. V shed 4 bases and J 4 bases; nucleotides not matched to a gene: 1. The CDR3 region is CASSSDRGTEAFF. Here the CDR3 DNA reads TGTGCCAGCAGTTCGGACAGGGGCACTGAAGCTTTCTTT.

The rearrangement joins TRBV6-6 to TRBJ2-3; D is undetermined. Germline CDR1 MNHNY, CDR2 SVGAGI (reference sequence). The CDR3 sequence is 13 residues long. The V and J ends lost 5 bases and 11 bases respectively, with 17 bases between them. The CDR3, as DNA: TGTGCCAGCAGTAGGGCCGGGCCCCGAGAGCAGTATTTT. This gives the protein CASSRAGPREQYF.

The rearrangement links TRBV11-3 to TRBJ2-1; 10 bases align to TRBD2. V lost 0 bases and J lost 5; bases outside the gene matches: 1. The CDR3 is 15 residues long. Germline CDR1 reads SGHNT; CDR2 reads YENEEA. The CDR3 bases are TGTGCCAGCAGCTTAGAACTAGCGGGGAACAATGAGCAGTTCTTC. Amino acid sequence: CASSLELAGNNEQFF.

The CDR3 reads CASRQLGGGGNIQYF. The CDR3 DNA is TGTGCCAGCAGACAACTAGGAGGGGGAGGGAACATTCAGTACTTC. This chain joins TRBV6-5 and TRBJ2-4; maybe TRBD2 (7 bases). The germline gives CDR1 MNHEY, CDR2 SVGAGI. Trimming removed 6 bases from V and 7 bases from J, with 19 bases in between. The CDR3 consists of 15 residues.

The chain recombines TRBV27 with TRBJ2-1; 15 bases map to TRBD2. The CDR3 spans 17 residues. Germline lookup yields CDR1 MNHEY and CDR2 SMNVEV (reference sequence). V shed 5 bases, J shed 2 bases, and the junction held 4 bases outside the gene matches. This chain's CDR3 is CASSPWTSGRAYNEQFF. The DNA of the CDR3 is TGTGCCAGCAGTCCATGGACTAGCGGGAGGGCCTACAATGAGCAGTTCTTC.

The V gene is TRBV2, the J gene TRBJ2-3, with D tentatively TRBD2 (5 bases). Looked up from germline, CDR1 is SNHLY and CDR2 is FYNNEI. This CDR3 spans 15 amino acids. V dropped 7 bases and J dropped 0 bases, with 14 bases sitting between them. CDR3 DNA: TGTGCCAGCACCAGAGGTGGACTCAGCACAGATACGCAGTATTTT. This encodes CASTRGGLSTDTQYF.

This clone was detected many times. In DNA, the CDR3 is TGTGCCAGCAGTTACTCGACAGGGGGCCTTGGCTACACCTTC. It translates to CASSYSTGGLGYTF. This sequence joins TRBV6-2 or TRBV6-3 and TRBJ1-2; 10 bases are a match to TRBD1. The CDR3 loop spans 14 amino acids. Germline CDR1 and CDR2: MNHEY and SVGEGT. The ends lost 0 bases at V and 7 bases at J; junction bases unmatched: 2.

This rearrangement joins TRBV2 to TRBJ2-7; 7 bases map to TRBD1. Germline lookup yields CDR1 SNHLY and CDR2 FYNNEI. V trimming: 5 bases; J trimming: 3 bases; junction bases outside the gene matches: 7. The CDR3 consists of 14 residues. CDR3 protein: CASSRQGPSYEQYF. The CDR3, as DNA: TGTGCCAGCAGTCGACAGGGTCCGAGCTACGAGCAGTACTTC.

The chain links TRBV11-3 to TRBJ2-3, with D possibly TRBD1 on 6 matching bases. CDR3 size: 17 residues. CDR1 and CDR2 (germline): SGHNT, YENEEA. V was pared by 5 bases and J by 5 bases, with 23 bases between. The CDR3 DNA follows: TGTGCCAGCAGCACTCGTCCTAGGGGGAGTCGAATAGATACGCAGTATTTT. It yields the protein CASSTRPRGSRIDTQYF. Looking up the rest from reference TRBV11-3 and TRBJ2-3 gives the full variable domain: EAGVVQSPRYKIIEKKQPVAFWCNPISGHNTLYWYLQNLGQGPELLIRYENEEAVDDSQLPKDRFSAERLKGVDSTLKIQPAELGDSAVYLCASSTRPRGSRIDTQYFGPGTRLTVL.

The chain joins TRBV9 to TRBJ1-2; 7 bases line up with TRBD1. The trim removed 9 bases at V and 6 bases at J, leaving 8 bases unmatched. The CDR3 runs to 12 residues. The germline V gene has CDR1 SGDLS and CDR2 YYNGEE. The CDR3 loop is CATLDRDDGYTF. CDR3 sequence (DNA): TGTGCCACCCTCGACAGGGACGATGGCTACACCTTC.

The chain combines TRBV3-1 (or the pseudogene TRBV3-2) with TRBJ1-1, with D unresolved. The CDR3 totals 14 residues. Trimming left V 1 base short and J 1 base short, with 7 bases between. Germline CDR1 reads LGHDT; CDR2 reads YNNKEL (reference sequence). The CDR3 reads CASSQGSRNTEAFF. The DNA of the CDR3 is TGTGCCAGCAGCCAAGGCTCAAGGAACACTGAAGCTTTCTTT.

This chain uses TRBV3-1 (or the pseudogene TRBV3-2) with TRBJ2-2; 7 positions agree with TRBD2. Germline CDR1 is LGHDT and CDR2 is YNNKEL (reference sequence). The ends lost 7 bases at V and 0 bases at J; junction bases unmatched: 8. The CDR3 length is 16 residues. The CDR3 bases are TGTGCCAGCACCCCAAGACTAGCAGCGAACACCGGGGAGCTGTTTTTT. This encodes CASTPRLAANTGELFF.

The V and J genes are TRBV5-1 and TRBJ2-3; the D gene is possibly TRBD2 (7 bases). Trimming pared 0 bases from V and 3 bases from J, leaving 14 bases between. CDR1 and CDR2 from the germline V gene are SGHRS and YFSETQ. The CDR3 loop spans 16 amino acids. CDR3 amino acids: CASSLDPGGLTDTQYF. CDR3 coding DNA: TGCGCCAGCAGCTTGGACCCGGGGGGCCTTACAGATACGCAGTATTTT.

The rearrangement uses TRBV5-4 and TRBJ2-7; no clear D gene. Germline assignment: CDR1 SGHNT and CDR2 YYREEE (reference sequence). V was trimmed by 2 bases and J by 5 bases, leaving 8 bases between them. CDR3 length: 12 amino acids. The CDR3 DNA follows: TGTGCCAGCAGCTTCGGCCGGGACGAGCAGTACTTC. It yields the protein CASSFGRDEQYF.

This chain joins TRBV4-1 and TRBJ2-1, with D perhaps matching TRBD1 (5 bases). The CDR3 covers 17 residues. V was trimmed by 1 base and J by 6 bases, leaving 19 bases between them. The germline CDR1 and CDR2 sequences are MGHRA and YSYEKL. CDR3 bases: TGCGCCAGCAGCCAAGTCTTGGCAGGGTTTTCTGGCAATGAGCAGTTCTTC. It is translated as CASSQVLAGFSGNEQFF.

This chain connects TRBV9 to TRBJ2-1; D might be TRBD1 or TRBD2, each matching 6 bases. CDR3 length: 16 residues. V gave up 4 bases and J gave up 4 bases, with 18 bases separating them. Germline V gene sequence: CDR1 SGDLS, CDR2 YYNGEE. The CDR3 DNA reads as TGTGCCAGCAGCCCCTCGGGACGGGGGCCTTACAATGAGCAGTTCTTC. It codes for CASSPSGRGPYNEQFF.

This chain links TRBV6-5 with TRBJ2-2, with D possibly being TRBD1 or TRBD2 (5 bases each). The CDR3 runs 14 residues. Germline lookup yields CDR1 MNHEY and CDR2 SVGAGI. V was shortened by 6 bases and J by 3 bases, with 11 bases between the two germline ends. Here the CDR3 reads CASRTGTYTGELFF. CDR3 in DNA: TGTGCCAGCAGAACCGGGACCTACACCGGGGAGCTGTTTTTT.

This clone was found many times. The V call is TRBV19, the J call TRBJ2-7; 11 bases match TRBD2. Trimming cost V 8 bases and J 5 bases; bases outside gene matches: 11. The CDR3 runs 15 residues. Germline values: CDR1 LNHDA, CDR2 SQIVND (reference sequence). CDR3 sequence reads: CASAITGTSGNEQYF. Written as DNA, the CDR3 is TGTGCCAGTGCCATAACCGGGACTAGCGGCAACGAGCAGTACTTC. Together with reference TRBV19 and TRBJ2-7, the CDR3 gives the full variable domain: DGGITQSPKYLFRKEGQNVTLSCEQNLNHDAMYWYRQDPGQGLRLIYYSQIVNDFQKGDIAEGYSVSREKKESFPLTVTSAQKNPTAFYLCASAITGTSGNEQYFGPGTRLTVT.

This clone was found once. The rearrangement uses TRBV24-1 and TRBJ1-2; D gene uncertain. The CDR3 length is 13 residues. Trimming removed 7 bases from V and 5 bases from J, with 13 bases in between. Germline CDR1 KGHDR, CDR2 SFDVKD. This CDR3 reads CATRAGGEYGYTF. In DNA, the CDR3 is TGTGCCACCAGGGCCGGCGGGGAGTATGGCTACACCTTC.

CDR3 bases: TGTGCCAGTAGAAACAGGGCCCAAGAGACCCAGTACTTC. Translation: CASRNRAQETQYF. V is TRBV19 and J is TRBJ2-5, with a weak D call TRBD1 (6 bases). This CDR3 contains 13 residues. Germline CDR1 and CDR2: LNHDA and SQIVND (reference sequence). V lost 6 bases and J 1 base, leaving 9 bases between the germline ends. The full variable domain, rest sourced from reference TRBV19 and TRBJ2-5, is DGGITQSPKYLFRKEGQNVTLSCEQNLNHDAMYWYRQDPGQGLRLIYYSQIVNDFQKGDIAEGYSVSREKKESFPLTVTSAQKNPTAFYLCASRNRAQETQYFGPGTRLLVL.

This CDR3 reads CASSEIAQGAGYTF. The CDR3 bases are TGTGCCAGCAGCGAAATTGCACAGGGGGCTGGCTACACCTTC. V gene TRBV3-1 (or the pseudogene TRBV3-2) combines with J gene TRBJ1-2, with 9 bases identical to TRBD1. V trimming: 5 bases; J trimming: 7 bases; junction bases outside the gene matches: 8. The CDR3 totals 14 residues. Germline V lookup: CDR1 LGHDT, CDR2 YNNKEL (reference sequence).

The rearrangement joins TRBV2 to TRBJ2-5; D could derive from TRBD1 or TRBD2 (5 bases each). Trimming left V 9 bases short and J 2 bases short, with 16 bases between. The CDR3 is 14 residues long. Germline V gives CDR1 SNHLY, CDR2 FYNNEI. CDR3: CASRTGTVQETQYF. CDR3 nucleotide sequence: TGTGCCAGTAGAACCGGGACGGTACAAGAGACCCAGTACTTC.

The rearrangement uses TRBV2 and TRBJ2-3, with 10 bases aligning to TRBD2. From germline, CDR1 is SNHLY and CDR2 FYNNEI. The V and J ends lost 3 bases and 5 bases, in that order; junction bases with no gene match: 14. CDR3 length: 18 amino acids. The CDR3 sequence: CASSDPLAGELGGDTQYF. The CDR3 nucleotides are TGTGCCAGCAGTGATCCGCTAGCGGGAGAGCTGGGCGGAGATACGCAGTATTTT.

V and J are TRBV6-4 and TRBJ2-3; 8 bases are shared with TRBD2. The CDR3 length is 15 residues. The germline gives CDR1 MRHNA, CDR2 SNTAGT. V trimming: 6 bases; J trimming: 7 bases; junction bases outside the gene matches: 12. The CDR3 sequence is CASRLSSGAQHTQYF. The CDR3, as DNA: TGTGCCAGCAGGTTAAGTAGCGGGGCACAACATACGCAGTATTTT.

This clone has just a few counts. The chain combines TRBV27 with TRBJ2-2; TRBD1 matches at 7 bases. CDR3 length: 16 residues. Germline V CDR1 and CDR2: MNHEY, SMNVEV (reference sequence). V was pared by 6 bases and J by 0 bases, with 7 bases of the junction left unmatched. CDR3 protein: CASSRQGSSNTGELFF. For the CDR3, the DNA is TGTGCCAGCAGCAGACAGGGTAGCTCGAACACCGGGGAGCTGTTTTTT.